The clone carrying this T cell receptor (beta chain) was recorded once. This specimen belongs to a study of blood T cell repertoires in COVID-19. Under the authors' procedure: Reference gene primer amplification yielded estimated nucleated cell counts. The repertoire was sequenced with immunoSEQ multiplex PCR; TCRdb's copy has only in-frame clones and lacks some. From that table come the V and J calls and clone size; the DNA was used to work out D and trimming. This sample has over 250,000 clones, with over 75% found just once. This CDR3 region has 14 residues. The germline V and J ends were trimmed by 4 bases and 1 base, with 9 bases remaining between them. Germline V CDR1 and CDR2: SGHRS, YFSETQ. Adults between about 18 and 95 years of age took part from about two dozen US areas. Cohort allocation depended upon clinical history that participants reported. Donors in Cohort 3 who had recovered were those with two negative PCRs, healthcare professional clearance, or resolution of their symptoms.

The receptor comes from a woman aged 25 to 39 who had recovered from COVID-19. Sequencing was carried out using PBMCs or T cells enriched from blood (not recorded which). The chain recombines TRBV5-1 with TRBJ2-1; a weak D match, TRBD2 (6 bases). CDR3 residues: CASSESGSYNEQFF. The CDR3 DNA is TGCGCCAGCAGCGAGAGCGGGTCCTACAATGAGCAGTTCTTC. Together with reference TRBV5-1 and TRBJ2-1, the CDR3 gives the full variable domain: KAGVTQTPRYLIKTRGQQVTLSCSPISGHRSVSWYQQTPGQGLQFLFEYFSETQRNKGNFPGRFSGRQFSNSRSEMNVSTLELGDSALYLCASSESGSYNEQFFGPGTRLTVL.